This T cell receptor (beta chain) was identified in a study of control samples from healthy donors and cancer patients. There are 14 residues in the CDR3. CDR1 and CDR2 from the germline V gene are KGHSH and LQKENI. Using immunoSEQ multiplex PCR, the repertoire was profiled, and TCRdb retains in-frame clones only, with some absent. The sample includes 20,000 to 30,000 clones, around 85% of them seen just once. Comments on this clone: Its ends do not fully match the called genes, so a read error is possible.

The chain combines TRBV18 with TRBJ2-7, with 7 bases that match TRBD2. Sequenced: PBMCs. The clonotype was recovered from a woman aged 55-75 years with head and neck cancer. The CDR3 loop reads CASSPLAQTYEQYF. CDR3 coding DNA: TGTGCCAGCTCCCCACTAGCGCAGACCTACGAGCAGTACTTC.